Listed here are 20 T cell receptor beta chains from one sample, sequenced in a study of T cell responses to AZD1222 COVID-19 vaccine. TCRdb keeps only in-frame clones here, not all; method: immunoSEQ multiplex PCR. Among roughly 160,000 clones listed, about 92% were seen once. Sequences were derived from peripheral blood, sampled 28 days after the second AZD1222 dose. Every receptor here comes from an adult who received the AZD1222 COVID-19 vaccine.

This sequence joins TRBV6-5 and TRBJ1-3; D is possibly TRBD1 (5 bases). The CDR3 length is 15 residues. Trimming removed 5 bases from V and 4 bases from J, with 15 bases in between. Germline V CDR1 and CDR2: MNHEY, SVGAGI. Written as DNA, the CDR3 is TGTGCCAGCAGTCCCAGGGTGCTGCAAGGAAACACCATATATTTT. Protein: CASSPRVLQGNTIYF.

The gene calls are TRBV25-1 and TRBJ2-5; the match to TRBD1 covers 8 bases. The CDR3 runs 14 residues. Losses at the gene ends were 6 bases for V and 4 bases for J; bases not matched to a gene: 7. Germline lookup yields CDR1 MGHDK and CDR2 SYGVNS. The CDR3 region has the DNA TGTGCCAGCAGAGACAGGGGCCTCTTAGAGACCCAGTACTTC. This gives the protein CASRDRGLLETQYF.

The genes are TRBV2 and TRBJ1-6; TRBD1 might be the D (5 bases). Germline CDR1 reads SNHLY; CDR2 reads FYNNEI. Trimming took off 6 bases at V and 4 bases at J, with 7 bases between the two ends. The CDR3 spans 13 residues. The CDR3 nucleotides read TGTGCCAGCAGCAGGGCGTATAATTCACCCCTCCACTTT. Translation: CASSRAYNSPLHF. The full variable domain, its missing parts supplied by reference TRBV2 and TRBJ1-6, is EPEVTQTPSHQVTQMGQEVILRCVPISNHLYFYWYRQILGQKVEFLVSFYNNEISEKSEIFDDQFSVERPDGSNFTLKIRSTKLEDSAMYFCASSRAYNSPLHFGNGTRLTVT.

The CDR3 region has the DNA TGTGCCTGGAGGCCAGCTGAAGAGACCCAGTACTTC. Translation gives CAWRPAEETQYF. This sequence joins TRBV30 and TRBJ2-5; D is uncertain. This CDR3 region has 12 residues. Trimming pared 3 bases from V and 3 bases from J, leaving 8 bases between. The germline gives CDR1 GTSNPN, CDR2 SVGIG (reference sequence).

V usage is TRBV5-1 and J usage is TRBJ1-3; D uncertain. This CDR3 has 16 amino acids. The V and J ends lost 0 bases and 0 bases respectively, with 10 bases between them. The germline V gene encodes CDR1 SGHRS and CDR2 YFSETQ. The CDR3: CASSLGGRNSGNTIYF. The CDR3, as DNA: TGCGCCAGCAGCTTGGGAGGCCGTAACTCTGGAAACACCATATATTTT.

This clone was counted only a few times. The rearrangement joins TRBV19 to TRBJ2-3, with 7 bases identical to TRBD1. With 6 bases clipped from V and 1 base from J, the junction kept 7 bases outside the gene matches. The CDR3 contains 15 residues. Germline V CDR1 and CDR2: LNHDA, SQIVND (reference sequence). In DNA, the CDR3 is TGTGCCAGTAGCCCGCTAGGGGGCCGCACAGATACGCAGTATTTT. Amino acids: CASSPLGGRTDTQYF.

The chain combines TRBV19 with TRBJ1-1; D unresolved. CDR3 size: 15 residues. V dropped 7 bases and J dropped 0 bases, with 15 bases sitting between them. Germline V CDR1 and CDR2: LNHDA, SQIVND (reference sequence). The CDR3 sequence is CASTFAQNMNTEAFF. As DNA, the CDR3 is TGTGCCAGTACCTTCGCCCAGAACATGAACACTGAAGCTTTCTTT.

The V gene is TRBV11-1, the J gene TRBJ1-1, with 7 bases matching TRBD1. The CDR3 has 14 residues. Trimming cost V 3 bases and J 2 bases; bases outside gene matches: 3. From germline, CDR1 is SGHAT and CDR2 FQDESV (reference sequence). For the CDR3, the DNA is TGTGCCAGCAGCTTGACAGGGAGAAACACTGAAGCTTTCTTT. It encodes CASSLTGRNTEAFF.

This rearrangement joins TRBV5-1 to TRBJ2-3; no firm D call. V gave up 2 bases and J gave up 6 bases, with 13 bases separating them. Germline CDR1 is SGHRS and CDR2 is YFSETQ. This CDR3 is 14 amino acids long. The DNA of the CDR3 is TGCGCCAGCAGCTTTGTGAGCAGCCTCGATACGCAGTATTTT. This translates into CASSFVSSLDTQYF.

The chain employs TRBV6-5 and TRBJ1-6; D not certain. The CDR3 extends over 13 amino acids. Trimming cost V 6 bases and J 15 bases, with 18 bases left between them. The germline V gene has CDR1 MNHEY and CDR2 SVGAGI. The CDR3 spells CASRAPGSQDLHF. CDR3 sequence (DNA): TGTGCCAGCAGGGCCCCGGGTTCCCAAGACCTCCACTTT.

The rearrangement links TRBV12-5 to TRBJ1-1; D call uncertain. CDR1 LGHNT and CDR2 FRNRAP come from the germline V gene. Trimming removed 0 bases from V and 4 bases from J, with 15 bases in between. This CDR3 contains 16 residues. CDR3 DNA sequence: TGTGCTAGTGGTTTGGTACTGAAGGGCACAGTCACTGAAGCTTTCTTT. Its protein product is CASGLVLKGTVTEAFF. The full variable domain, its missing parts supplied by reference TRBV12-5 and TRBJ1-1, is DARVTQTPRHKVTEMGQEVTMRCQPILGHNTVFWYRQTMMQGLELLAYFRNRAPLDDSGMPKDRFSAEMPDATLATLKIQPSEPRDSAVYFCASGLVLKGTVTEAFFGQGTRLTVV.

This chain joins TRBV29-1 and TRBJ1-1; no clear D gene. Germline CDR1 and CDR2: SQVTM and ANQGSEA. The V end was cut by 3 bases, the J end by 7 bases, with 12 bases between. The CDR3 loop spans 12 amino acids. CDR3 residues: CSVEAASVEAFF. The CDR3 DNA follows: TGCAGCGTTGAGGCTGCGAGCGTTGAAGCTTTCTTT.

The CDR3 nucleotides read TGTGCCAGTAGTATAAGTGGGGGAAACACCATATATTTT. Its protein is CASSISGGNTIYF. The rearrangement uses TRBV19 and TRBJ1-3; no reliable D call. Germline values: CDR1 LNHDA, CDR2 SQIVND (reference sequence). Trimming removed 2 bases from V and 4 bases from J, with 6 bases in between. The CDR3 has 13 amino acids.

The chain carries TRBV3-1 (or the pseudogene TRBV3-2) and TRBJ1-1; TRBD1 is a possible D gene (5 bases). Germline loops: CDR1 LGHDT, CDR2 YNNKEL (reference sequence). Trimming took 1 base from V and 1 from J, leaving 7 bases between them. This CDR3 has 14 amino acids. CDR3 amino acids: CASSQGGPNTEAFF. The CDR3 DNA follows: TGTGCCAGCAGCCAAGGGGGCCCGAACACTGAAGCTTTCTTT.

The chain combines TRBV30 with TRBJ2-2; 15 positions match TRBD2. V lost 5 bases, J lost 0 bases, and 13 bases stayed unmatched. The V gene's germline CDR1 is GTSNPN and CDR2 SVGIG (reference sequence). This CDR3 contains 20 residues. The chain's CDR3 is CAWYWPAGLAGGTNTGELFF. CDR3 DNA: TGTGCCTGGTACTGGCCCGCGGGACTAGCGGGGGGAACGAACACCGGGGAGCTGTTTTTT.

The chain joins TRBV19 to TRBJ2-7; D might be TRBD1 or TRBD2, each matching 5 bases. Trimming took off 6 bases at V and 2 bases at J, with 14 bases between the two ends. Germline loops: CDR1 LNHDA, CDR2 SQIVND (reference sequence). This CDR3 contains 14 residues. The CDR3 nucleotides are TGTGCCAGTAGAGAATTCCCGGGACCCTACGAGCAGTACTTC. Translating gives CASREFPGPYEQYF. The full variable domain, completed using reference TRBV19 and TRBJ2-7, is DGGITQSPKYLFRKEGQNVTLSCEQNLNHDAMYWYRQDPGQGLRLIYYSQIVNDFQKGDIAEGYSVSREKKESFPLTVTSAQKNPTAFYLCASREFPGPYEQYFGPGTRLTVT.

V is TRBV7-6 and J is TRBJ1-1, with unresolved D. This CDR3 contains 13 residues. Trimming stripped 2 bases from V and 5 bases from J, with 9 bases between. Germline-derived CDR1 and CDR2 are SGHVS and FNYEAQ. CDR3 sequence: CASSLFGGTEAFF. CDR3 in DNA: TGTGCCAGCAGCTTATTTGGAGGGACTGAAGCTTTCTTT.

The chain carries TRBV7-8 and TRBJ1-4; D is possibly TRBD1 (6 bases). Looked up from germline, CDR1 is SGHVS and CDR2 is FQNEAQ. V dropped 5 bases and J dropped 0 bases, with 13 bases sitting between them. The CDR3 sequence is 16 residues long. The DNA of the CDR3 is TGTGCCAGCAGCCCAGGGGCTCTTGCAACTAATGAAAAACTGTTTTTT. Protein: CASSPGALATNEKLFF.

This chain connects TRBV5-6 to TRBJ2-5; D uncertain. Germline V gene data show CDR1 as SGHDT and CDR2 as YYEEEE. This CDR3 spans 14 amino acids. V was clipped by 0 bases and J by 7 bases, with 13 bases between them. CDR3 sequence reads: CASSLGDIAGTQYF. For the CDR3, the DNA is TGTGCCAGCAGCTTGGGTGACATAGCTGGGACCCAGTACTTC.

The chain recombines TRBV7-2 with TRBJ2-7; D is uncertain. Germline-derived CDR1 and CDR2 are SGHTA and FQGNSA. Deletions cut 5 bases from V and 2 bases from J, with 7 bases between. The CDR3 is 12 residues long. The DNA of the CDR3 is TGTGCCAGCAGCCCCCTCACCTACGAGCAGTACTTC. Amino acid sequence: CASSPLTYEQYF.